A selection of T cell receptor beta chains follows, all from one sample in a study of a mutant IDH1 vaccine in newly diagnosed glioma. The repertoire was sequenced with immunoSEQ multiplex PCR; TCRdb's copy has only in-frame clones and lacks some. The data contain around 69,000 clones, around 87% of them singletons. Their antigens are not known. The sample in question was PBMCs, obtained from a glioma patient whose treatment included an IDH1 peptide vaccine. These receptors came from a man aged 30 to 45 with glioma. The CDR3 runs from the conserved cysteine through the conserved F or W. The D gene is left open where the match is weak. Size is stated for part of the rows, as once, few or many counts, or as a class when the clone is expanded.

cdr3_length	d_call	j_call	v_call	clone_size	cdr3_aa	cdr3_nt
16	TRBD2	TRBJ2-5	TRBV5-1	NA	CASSPSSGRALKTQYF	TGCGCCAGCAGCCCATCTAGCGGGAGGGCCCTTAAGACCCAGTACTTC
14	NA	TRBJ1-6	TRBV7-3	NA	CASSLTGWGSPLHF	TGTGCCAGCAGCTTGACAGGTTGGGGTTCACCCCTCCACTTT
14	NA	TRBJ1-1	TRBV4-2	NA	CASSLLEGDTEAFF	TGTGCCAGCAGCCTCCTCGAGGGGGACACTGAAGCTTTCTTT
14	NA	TRBJ2-3	TRBV19	NA	CASTQKRGADTQYF	TGTGCCAGTACGCAAAAAAGGGGGGCAGATACGCAGTATTTT
13	NA	TRBJ1-6	TRBV7-2	few	CASSLGTASPLHF	TGTGCCAGCAGCTTAGGAACGGCTTCACCCCTCCACTTT
15	TRBD1	TRBJ1-1	TRBV10-3	NA	CATHRGGEMNTEAFF	TGTGCCACCCACAGGGGAGGAGAAATGAACACTGAAGCTTTCTTT
15	NA	TRBJ1-2	TRBV27	NA	CASSLFFGGAGGYTF	TGTGCCAGCAGTTTATTTTTTGGGGGCGCGGGTGGCTACACCTTC
16	NA	TRBJ1-5	TRBV15	few	CATSDEYGVSDQPQHF	TGTGCCACCAGCGACGAGTACGGGGTGTCAGATCAGCCCCAGCATTTT
16	NA	TRBJ2-7	TRBV28	NA	CASSHENRPISYEQYF	TGTGCCAGCAGTCACGAGAACCGACCGATTTCCTACGAGCAGTACTTC
20	TRBD2	TRBJ2-2	TRBV10-1	NA	CASSELTGASGRAYTGELFF	TGCGCCAGCAGTGAGTTGACAGGGGCTAGCGGGAGGGCCTACACCGGGGAGCTGTTTTTT
16	NA	TRBJ2-3	TRBV4-1	once	CASSQVSGRSTDTQYF	TGCGCCAGCAGCCAAGTCTCAGGACGCAGCACAGATACGCAGTATTTT
14	NA	TRBJ2-2	TRBV5-1	NA	CASSLALDTGELFF	TGCGCCAGCAGCTTGGCCTTGGACACCGGGGAGCTGTTTTTT
13	NA	TRBJ2-5	TRBV7-6	NA	CASTAPGLETQYF	TGTGCCAGCACCGCCCCTGGGCTAGAGACCCAGTACTTC
13	NA	TRBJ1-5	TRBV19	few	CASSMGRDQPQHF	TGTGCCAGTAGTATGGGTCGGGATCAGCCCCAGCATTTT
13	NA	TRBJ1-1	TRBV28	NA	CASSFLERTEAFF	TGTGCCAGCAGTTTTCTGGAAAGGACTGAAGCTTTCTTT
12	NA	TRBJ1-2	TRBV25-1	NA	CASSVGDYGYTF	TGTGCCAGCAGTGTTGGGGATTATGGCTACACCTTC
20	NA	TRBJ2-3	TRBV4-2	once	CASSQEGGGASVPITDTQYF	TGTGCCAGCAGCCAAGAGGGGGGCGGGGCTTCCGTACCCATCACAGATACGCAGTATTTT
13	NA	TRBJ2-5	TRBV6-1	NA	CASVRGSEETQYF	TGTGCCAGCGTCAGGGGTTCGGAAGAGACCCAGTACTTC
14	NA	TRBJ2-5	TRBV7-2	NA	CASSTPRDQETQYF	TGTGCCAGCAGCACTCCCAGGGATCAAGAGACCCAGTACTTC
13	NA	TRBJ2-5	TRBV5-1	once	CASSWDFRETQYF	TGCGCCAGCAGCTGGGACTTTAGGGAGACCCAGTACTTC
15	TRBD1	TRBJ2-2	TRBV5-4	NA	CASSLGGQGNRRLFF	TGTGCCAGCAGCTTGGGGGGACAGGGTAACCGACGGCTGTTTTTT
15	NA	TRBJ2-2	TRBV5-4	NA	CASSSYDGGTGELFF	TGTGCCAGCAGCTCCTATGACGGCGGCACCGGGGAGCTGTTTTTT
17	NA	TRBJ1-6	TRBV19	NA	CASTIMGKGTYNSPLHF	TGTGCCAGTACTATTATGGGGAAGGGCACCTATAATTCACCCCTCCACTTT
13	NA	TRBJ1-6	TRBV5-1	NA	CASSLAGYSPLHF	TGCGCCAGCAGCTTAGCAGGGTACTCACCCCTCCACTTT
17	TRBD1	TRBJ1-3	TRBV30	NA	CAWRGLQQGTQGNTIYF	TGTGCCTGGCGGGGACTTCAACAGGGGACTCAGGGAAACACCATATATTTT
10	NA	TRBJ2-2	TRBV7-9	NA	CASSLGELFF	TGTGCCAGCAGCTTAGGGGAGCTGTTTTTT
17	TRBD1	TRBJ1-1	TRBV27	NA	CASSIFGTGGEGTEAFF	TGTGCCAGCAGCATTTTCGGGACAGGGGGTGAGGGCACTGAAGCTTTCTTT
16	NA	TRBJ2-2	TRBV9	few	CASSLRPDANTGELFF	TGTGCCAGCAGCCTTAGACCGGACGCGAACACCGGGGAGCTGTTTTTT
14	TRBD1	TRBJ1-5	TRBV6-1	NA	CASSLDREGQPQHF	TGTGCCAGCAGTCTCGACAGGGAAGGCCAGCCCCAGCATTTT
14	NA	TRBJ2-1	TRBV28	NA	CASSLPGGVNEQFF	TGTGCCAGCAGTTTGCCGGGGGGCGTCAATGAGCAGTTCTTC
12	TRBD1	TRBJ1-2	TRBV10-3	NA	CAISQQGKGYTF	TGTGCCATCAGTCAACAGGGGAAGGGCTACACCTTC
15	TRBD2	TRBJ2-7	TRBV5-6	NA	CASSRPGGDSYEQYF	TGTGCCAGCAGCCGACCGGGGGGAGATTCCTACGAGCAGTACTTC
15	TRBD1	TRBJ1-2	TRBV5-1	NA	CASSLRQGANYGYTF	TGCGCCAGCAGCCTGAGGCAGGGGGCTAACTATGGCTACACCTTC
15	TRBD1	TRBJ1-1	TRBV9	few	CASSMTGSRDTEAFF	TGTGCCAGCAGCATGACAGGGTCTAGGGACACTGAAGCTTTCTTT
11	NA	TRBJ1-2	TRBV28	few	CASASDYGYTF	TGTGCCAGCGCCTCTGACTATGGCTACACCTTC
13	NA	TRBJ1-1	TRBV29-1	NA	CSVEESMNTEAFF	TGCAGCGTTGAGGAAAGCATGAACACTGAAGCTTTCTTT
14	NA	TRBJ1-4	TRBV27	NA	CASSLGGENEKLFF	TGTGCCAGCAGTTTGGGCGGGGAAAATGAAAAACTGTTTTTT
15	NA	TRBJ1-3	TRBV6-5	NA	CASSYGASRGNTIYF	TGTGCCAGCAGTTACGGTGCCAGTAGGGGAAACACCATATATTTT
16	NA	TRBJ2-3	TRBV27	NA	CASSSSLGHFTDTQYF	TGTGCCAGCAGTTCCAGCTTAGGACACTTCACAGATACGCAGTATTTT
15	TRBD2	TRBJ2-5	TRBV2	NA	CASSPTSGSRETQYF	TGTGCCAGCAGTCCGACTAGCGGGAGTAGGGAGACCCAGTACTTC
13	NA	TRBJ1-2	TRBV2	NA	CASIRPAIYGYTF	TGTGCCAGCATAAGGCCAGCCATTTATGGCTACACCTTC
14	TRBD2	TRBJ2-7	TRBV6-1	NA	CASSIGGGYGEQYF	TGTGCCAGCAGTATCGGGGGGGGATATGGCGAGCAGTACTTC
20	TRBD2	TRBJ2-2	TRBV7-6	once	CASSLRSGTSGIYSTGELFF	TGTGCCAGCAGCTTAAGGTCGGGGACTAGCGGGATCTATTCGACCGGGGAGCTGTTTTTT
17	NA	TRBJ1-1	TRBV7-9	many	CASSSSVFGRMNTEAFF	TGTGCCAGCAGCTCCTCCGTGTTTGGCAGAATGAACACTGAAGCTTTCTTT
14	NA	TRBJ1-2	TRBV4-2	NA	CASSQGLTPYGYTF	TGTGCCAGCAGCCAAGGACTGACACCTTATGGCTACACCTTC
12	NA	TRBJ1-1	TRBV2	NA	CASNRVGTEAFF	TGTGCCAGCAACAGGGTCGGCACTGAAGCTTTCTTT
16	NA	TRBJ1-2	TRBV4-3	NA	CASSQRQGSTNYGYTF	TGCGCCAGCAGCCAAAGACAAGGCAGTACCAACTATGGCTACACCTTC
14	TRBD2	TRBJ2-3	TRBV6-5	NA	CASSYRLAGPTQYF	TGTGCCAGCAGTTACCGCCTAGCGGGTCCTACGCAGTATTTT